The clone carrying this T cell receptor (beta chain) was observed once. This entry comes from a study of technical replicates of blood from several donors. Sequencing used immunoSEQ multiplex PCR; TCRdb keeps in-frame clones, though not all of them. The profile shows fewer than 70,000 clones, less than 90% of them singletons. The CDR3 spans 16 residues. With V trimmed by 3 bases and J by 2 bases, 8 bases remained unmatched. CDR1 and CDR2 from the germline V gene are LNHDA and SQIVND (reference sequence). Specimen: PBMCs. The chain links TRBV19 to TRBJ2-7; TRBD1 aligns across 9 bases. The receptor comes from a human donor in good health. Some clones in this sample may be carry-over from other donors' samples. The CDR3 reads CASSIIIGTGTYEQYF. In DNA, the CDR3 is TGTGCCAGTAGTATTATTATTGGGACAGGGACCTACGAGCAGTACTTC.